What follows is one T cell receptor beta chain and its context. As yet, its antigen is unknown. CDR1 is SGHDT, CDR2 YYEEEE, per germline. The CDR3 runs 13 residues. Trimming shortened V by 0 bases and J by 5 bases, and 6 bases separated the two germline ends. The data stem from a study of cytomegalovirus exposure and HLA in healthy donors. Study-wide points: Further analysis, carried out later, found HLA-associated TCR beta chains more clonally expanded than equally common other chains.

In the PCR, 60 Vbeta and 13 Jbeta primers were used. The protocol was immunoSEQ multiplex PCR, while the TCRdb copy is restricted to in-frame clones and leaves out a portion. The sample includes 150,000 or so clones, roughly 77% of them seen just once. The chain recombines TRBV5-6 with TRBJ2-1; D unresolved. The specimen was PBMCs. The TCR was taken from a man aged 25 to 45 in good health and CMV-seropositive. This chain's CDR3 is CASSLGNNNEQFF. The CDR3 nucleotides read TGTGCCAGCAGCTTGGGAAACAACAATGAGCAGTTCTTC.